A selection of T cell receptor beta chains follows, all from one sample in a study of cytomegalovirus exposure and HLA in healthy donors. TCRdb's copy holds only in-frame clones and misses some; the assay was immunoSEQ multiplex PCR. The sample gives some 150,000 clones, roughly 80% of which show up once; about 3.5% is in the top ten. Sequences were obtained from PBMCs. The receptors stem from a man aged 40-50 years in good health and CMV-seronegative. CDR3s include the opening cysteine and the closing phenylalanine or tryptophan.

TRBJ1-5 | TRBV5-1 | CASSPSGGGDQPQHF
TRBJ1-2 | TRBV9 | CASSLGQGNRANYGYTF
TRBJ1-3 | TRBV5-1 | CASSPGGSHTIYF
TRBJ1-1 | TRBV5-6 | CASSLDMGATMNTEAFF
TRBJ1-2 | TRBV2 | CASSEARQGYGYTF
TRBJ1-6 | TRBV27 | CASRISQGARSPLHF
TRBJ2-7 | TRBV19 | CASSMVWGGGYEQYF
TRBJ1-5 | TRBV7-2 | CASSTGREQPQHF
TRBJ2-5 | TRBV11-2 | CASSLSGRGQYQETQYF
TRBJ1-1 | TRBV6-6 | CASSYAGGGEAFF
TRBJ2-7 | TRBV11-2 | CASSFKPGGPEQYF
TRBJ1-2 | TRBV5-1 | CASSLGGGSSYGYTF
TRBJ1-3 | TRBV7-8 | CASSLEDHRAGNTIYF
TRBJ2-2 | TRBV19 | CASSISRTGELFF
TRBJ2-3 | TRBV7-8 | CASSLLAGYTDTQYF
TRBJ2-7 | TRBV6-4 | CASSDDRGGEQYF
TRBJ2-3 | TRBV19 | CASSTSELRLAPTQYF
TRBJ1-6 | TRBV10-3 | CAIMNTRDSPLHF
TRBJ1-5 | TRBV2 | CASSEIQGSNQPQHF
TRBJ2-6 | TRBV5-4 | CASSSYRAGANVLTF
TRBJ1-1 | TRBV6-1 | CASSDEVGGTEAFF
TRBJ1-2 | TRBV6-5 | CASSLDSTDYGYTF